This T cell receptor beta chain was obtained from a study of response to subunit inactivated influenza vaccine. MiXCR, run by TCRdb on the RT-PCR reads, gives a single entry per CDR3 protein. This sample yields about 310,000 distinct CDR3 sequences, of which about a fifth are seen a single time; 10% belongs to the top ten. Points from the study as a whole: Few additional T cells are recruited per seasonal influenza vaccination, authors suggested.

This clonotype was counted at least ten times. The antigen is not known. This CDR3 is built from 16 residues. CDR1 and CDR2 from the germline V gene are SGHDN and FVKESK. V was pared by 1 base and J by 5 bases, with 17 bases between. The sample in question was PBMCs from blood, obtained about 20 months after vaccination. The receptor was derived from a man between 50 and 75 years old who received an inactivated influenza vaccine. This chain joins TRBV14 and TRBJ1-2; the D gene is possibly TRBD1 (6 bases). CDR3 DNA: TGTGCCAGCAGCCAAGGTGGCGGCAGGGGATTTTATGGCTACACCTTC. This codes for CASSQGGGRGFYGYTF.